The TCR beta chain described here comes from a study of blood T cell repertoires in COVID-19. Study at large: The origin of the acute and convalescent COVID-19 samples was the United States, Italy and Spain. The analysed material was cDNA or gDNA that came from T cells, B-cell-depleted T cells, or PBMCs.

TCRdb keeps only in-frame clones here, not all; method: immunoSEQ multiplex PCR. The sample carries 110,000 or so clones, approximately 85% recorded once. Those enrolled in Seattle joined during active infection and were followed longitudinally afterward. V lost 2 bases, J lost 0 bases, and 4 bases stayed unmatched. Germline V gene lookup returns CDR1 WSHSY and CDR2 SAAADI. The CDR3 is 15 amino acids. Material: peripheral blood. The receptor was isolated from a woman aged 55-69 years with COVID-19, enrolled during active disease. V gene TRBV10-2 combines with J gene TRBJ2-7, with TRBD1 matching over 7 bases. DNA of the CDR3: TGCGCCAGCAGTGAGACAGGGGACAGCTCCTACGAGCAGTACTTC. Its protein is CASSETGDSSYEQYF.